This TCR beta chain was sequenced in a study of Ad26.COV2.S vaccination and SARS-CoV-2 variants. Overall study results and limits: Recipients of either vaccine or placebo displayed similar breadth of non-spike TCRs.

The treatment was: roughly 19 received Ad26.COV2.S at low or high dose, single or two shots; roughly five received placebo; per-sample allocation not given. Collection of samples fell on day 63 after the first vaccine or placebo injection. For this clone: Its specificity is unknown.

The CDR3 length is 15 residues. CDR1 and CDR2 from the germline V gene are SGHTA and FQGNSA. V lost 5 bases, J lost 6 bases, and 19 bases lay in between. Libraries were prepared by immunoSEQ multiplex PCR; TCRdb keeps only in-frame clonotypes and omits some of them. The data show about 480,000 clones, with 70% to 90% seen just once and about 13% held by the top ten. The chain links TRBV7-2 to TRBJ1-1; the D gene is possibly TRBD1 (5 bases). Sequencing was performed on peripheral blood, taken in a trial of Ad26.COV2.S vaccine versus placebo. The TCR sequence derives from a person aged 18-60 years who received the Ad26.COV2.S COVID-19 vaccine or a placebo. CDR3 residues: CASSQGGAGVAEAFF. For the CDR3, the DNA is TGTGCCAGCAGCCAGGGAGGCGCGGGGGTCGCTGAAGCTTTCTTT.